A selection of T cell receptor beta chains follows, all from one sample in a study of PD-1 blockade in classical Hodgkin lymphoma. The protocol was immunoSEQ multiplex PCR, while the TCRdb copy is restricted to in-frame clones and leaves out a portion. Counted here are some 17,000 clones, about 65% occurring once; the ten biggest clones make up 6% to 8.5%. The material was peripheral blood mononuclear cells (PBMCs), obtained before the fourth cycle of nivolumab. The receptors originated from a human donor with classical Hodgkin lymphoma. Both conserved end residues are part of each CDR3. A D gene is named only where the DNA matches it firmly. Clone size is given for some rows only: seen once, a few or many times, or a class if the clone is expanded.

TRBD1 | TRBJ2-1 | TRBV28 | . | TGTGCCACTCTCGTAGGGACAGGCTCCTACAATGAGCAGTTCTTC | CATLVGTGSYNEQFF
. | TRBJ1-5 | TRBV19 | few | TGTGCCACCTCCCCAAAGACAGCCAGCAATCAGCCCCAGCATTTT | CATSPKTASNQPQHF
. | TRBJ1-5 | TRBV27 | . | TGTGCCAGCAGTCCCATTGCAATACAGGGAAAAGAGCTCAATCAGCCCCAGCATTTT | CASSPIAIQGKELNQPQHF
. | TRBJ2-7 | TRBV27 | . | TGTGCCAGCAGTTACCGGGACCAAGGCCACGAGCAGTACTTC | CASSYRDQGHEQYF
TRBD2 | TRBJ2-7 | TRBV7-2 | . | TGTGCCAGCAGCCCGAAGCGACTAGCGGGAGTTATATACGAGCAGTACTTC | CASSPKRLAGVIYEQYF
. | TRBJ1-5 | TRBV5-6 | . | TGTGCCAGCAGCGCAGACCCGGACGGGCAGCCCCAGCATTTT | CASSADPDGQPQHF
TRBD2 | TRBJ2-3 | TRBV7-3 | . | TGTGCCAGCAGCCGAGGGGGACTAGCGGGACGCACAGATACGCAGTATTTT | CASSRGGLAGRTDTQYF
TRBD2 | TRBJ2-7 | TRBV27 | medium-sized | TGTGCCAGCAGTTCGGGAGGGGGCTACGAGCAGTACTTC | CASSSGGGYEQYF
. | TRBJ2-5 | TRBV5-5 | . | TGTGCCAGCAGCTTTGGACAGCAAGAGACCCAGTACTTC | CASSFGQQETQYF
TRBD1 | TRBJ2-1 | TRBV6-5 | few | TGTGCCAGCAGTCAAGACAGGGAACAGTTCTTC | CASSQDREQFF
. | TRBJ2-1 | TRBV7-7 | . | TGTGCTAGCAGCTTAGGTACCGGGATTTACAATGAGCAGTTCTTC | CASSLGTGIYNEQFF
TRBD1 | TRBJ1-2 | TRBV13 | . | TGTGCCAGCAGTTCTGGACAGGGCGGAAACTATGGCTACACCTTC | CASSSGQGGNYGYTF
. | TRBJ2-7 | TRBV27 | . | TGTGCCAGCAGTCCCGGGACCTGGCGCGAGCAGTACTTC | CASSPGTWREQYF
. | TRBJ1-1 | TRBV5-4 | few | TGTGCCAGCAGCTTGGATACCTCCAGAGCTTTCTTT | CASSLDTSRAFF
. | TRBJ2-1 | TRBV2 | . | TGTGCCAGCTTAGCGGATGAGCAGTTCTTC | CASLADEQFF